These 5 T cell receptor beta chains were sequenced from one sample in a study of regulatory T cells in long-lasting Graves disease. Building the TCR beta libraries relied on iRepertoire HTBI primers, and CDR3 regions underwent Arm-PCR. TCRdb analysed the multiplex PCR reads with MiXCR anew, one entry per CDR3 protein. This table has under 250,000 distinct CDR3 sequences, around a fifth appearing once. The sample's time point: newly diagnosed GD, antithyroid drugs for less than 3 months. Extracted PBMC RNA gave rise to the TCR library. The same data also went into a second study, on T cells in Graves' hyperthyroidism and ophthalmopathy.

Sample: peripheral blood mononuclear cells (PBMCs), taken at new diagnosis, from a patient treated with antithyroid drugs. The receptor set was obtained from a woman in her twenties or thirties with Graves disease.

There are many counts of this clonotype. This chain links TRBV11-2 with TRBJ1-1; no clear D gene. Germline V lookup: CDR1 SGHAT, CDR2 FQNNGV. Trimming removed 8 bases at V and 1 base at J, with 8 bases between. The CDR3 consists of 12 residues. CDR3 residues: CASSHGNTEAFF. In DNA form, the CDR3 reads TGTGCCAGCTCACACGGGAACACTGAAGCTTTCTTT.

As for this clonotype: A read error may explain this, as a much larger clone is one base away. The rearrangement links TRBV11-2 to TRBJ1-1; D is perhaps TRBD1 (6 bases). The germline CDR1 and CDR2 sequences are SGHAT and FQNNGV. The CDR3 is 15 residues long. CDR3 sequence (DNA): TGTGCCAGCAGCCTGGGGAGGACAGCGAACACTGAAGCTTCCTTT. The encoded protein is CASSLGRTANTEASF.

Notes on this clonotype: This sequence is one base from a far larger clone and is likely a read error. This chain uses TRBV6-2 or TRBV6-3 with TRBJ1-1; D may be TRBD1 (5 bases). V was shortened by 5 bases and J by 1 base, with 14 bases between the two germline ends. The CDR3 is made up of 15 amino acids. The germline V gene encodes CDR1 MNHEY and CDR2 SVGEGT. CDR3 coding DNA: TGTGCCAGCAGTCCCGCGAGGACATCGAACACTGAAGCTTTCTTT. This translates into CASSPARTSNTEAFF.

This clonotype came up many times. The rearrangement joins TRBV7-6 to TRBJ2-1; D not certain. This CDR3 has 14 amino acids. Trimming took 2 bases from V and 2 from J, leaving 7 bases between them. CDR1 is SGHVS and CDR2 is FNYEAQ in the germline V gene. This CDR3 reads CASSLPGTYNEQFF. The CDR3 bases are TGTGCCAGCAGCTTACCCGGCACCTACAATGAGCAGTTCTTC.

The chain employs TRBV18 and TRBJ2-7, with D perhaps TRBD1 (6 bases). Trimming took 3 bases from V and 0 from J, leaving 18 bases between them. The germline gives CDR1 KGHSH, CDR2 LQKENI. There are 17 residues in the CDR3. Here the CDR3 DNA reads TGTGCCAGCTCACCTCTTAAGCGGACAGCGAGCTCCTACGAGCAGTACTTC. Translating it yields CASSPLKRTASSYEQYF.